This T cell receptor beta chain was retrieved from a study of blood T cell repertoires in COVID-19. As for the study in general: Spain, Italy and the United States supplied samples that represented acute and convalescent COVID-19.

Libraries were prepared by immunoSEQ multiplex PCR; TCRdb keeps only in-frame clonotypes and omits some of them. The sample yields approximately 190,000 clones, approximately 86% seen once. Trimming shortened V by 11 bases and J by 1 base, and 17 bases separated the two germline ends. Per germline, CDR1 LGHDT and CDR2 YNNKEL (reference sequence). The CDR3 length is 14 residues. The sequenced sample was PBMCs or T cells enriched from blood (not recorded which). The TCR was taken from a woman in her sixties with acute COVID-19. This sequence joins TRBV3-1 (or the pseudogene TRBV3-2) and TRBJ2-5; TRBD1 is a possible D gene (6 bases). CDR3 sequence (DNA): TGTGCCTTCATTTGCCAGGGGATCCAAGAGACCCAGTACTTC. This encodes CAFICQGIQETQYF.